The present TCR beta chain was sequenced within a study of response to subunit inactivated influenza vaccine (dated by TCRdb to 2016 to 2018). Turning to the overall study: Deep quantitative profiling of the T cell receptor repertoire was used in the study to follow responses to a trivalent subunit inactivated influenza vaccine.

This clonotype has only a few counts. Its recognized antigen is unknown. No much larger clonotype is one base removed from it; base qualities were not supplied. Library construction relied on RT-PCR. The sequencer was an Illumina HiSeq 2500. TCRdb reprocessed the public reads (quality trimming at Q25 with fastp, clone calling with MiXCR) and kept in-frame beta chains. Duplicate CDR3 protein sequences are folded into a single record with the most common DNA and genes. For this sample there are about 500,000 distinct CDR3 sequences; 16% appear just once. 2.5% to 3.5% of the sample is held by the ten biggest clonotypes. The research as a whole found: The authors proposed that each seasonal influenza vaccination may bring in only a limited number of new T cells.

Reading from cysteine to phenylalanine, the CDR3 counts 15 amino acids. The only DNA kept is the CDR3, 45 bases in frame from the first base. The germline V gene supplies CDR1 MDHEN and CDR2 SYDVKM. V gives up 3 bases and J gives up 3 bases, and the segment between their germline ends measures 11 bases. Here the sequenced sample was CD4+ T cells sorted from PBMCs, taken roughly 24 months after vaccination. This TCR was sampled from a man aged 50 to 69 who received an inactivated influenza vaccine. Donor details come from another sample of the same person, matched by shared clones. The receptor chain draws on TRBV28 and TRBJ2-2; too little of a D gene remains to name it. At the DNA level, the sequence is TGTGCCAGCAGTTTCGGGTCCAGCGACACCGGGGAGCTGTTTTTT. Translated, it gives CASSFGSSDTGELFF.